This T cell receptor (beta chain) emerged from a study of CXCR3-negative and CXCR3-positive naive CD8 T cells. The CDR3 sequence is 13 residues long. Germline V gene sequence: CDR1 SGDLS, CDR2 YYNGEE. Libraries of TRB cDNA were made by 5' RACE and carried UMIs. With the 5' RACE reads reprocessed, TCRdb shows one record per CDR3 protein and no DNA. Here the sample table reports 100,000 to 150,000 distinct CDR3 sequences. Study-level points and caveats: Hydrophobicity was higher for TRB CDR3s found in CXCR3-positive naive cells than in CXCR3-negative naive cells.

A remark on this clonotype: Its antigen is as yet unknown.

Specimen: naive CXCR3+ CD8+ T cells from blood. The sample's subset: CD45RO-CCR7+CD27+CD95- naive CD8+ T cells expressing CXCR3 (TNR3+). The TCR comes from a human donor in good health. Some clones in this sample may be carry-over from other donors' samples. The rearrangement joins TRBV9 to TRBJ2-7. This CDR3 is CASSVAPTYEQYF.